Sequencing of this T cell receptor (beta chain) was carried out in a study of cytomegalovirus exposure and HLA in healthy donors. Whole-study context: The approximately 120 validation repertoires, a later analysis reported, used the same platform as the 666 first-cohort repertoires.

Broader study findings: Among TCR beta chains, those listed as cytomegalovirus-associated numbered approximately 150. Many donors carried some public TCRs, although rarity characterized most TCR sequences. In vitro assays verified that three CMV-associated chains recognized CMV antigens specifically.

This clone was picked up one time. Antigen: not known. The CDR3 is made up of 18 amino acids. Profiling relied on immunoSEQ multiplex PCR, and the TCRdb table lists in-frame clones only, not all of them. The sample yields around 230,000 clones, approximately 86% seen once. Sequenced material: PBMCs. The receptor comes from a woman aged 25 to 39 in good health and CMV-seropositive. The chain links TRBV1 to TRBJ2-3; the table's D call, TRBD2, was not checked against the DNA. TRBV1 is reported as a pseudogene. CDR3 region: CTSSQERELMRSTDTQYF. In DNA form, the CDR3 reads TGCACCAGCAGCCAGGAGCGGGAGTTAATGAGGAGCACAGATACGCAGTATTTT.